This T cell receptor beta chain was captured by sequencing in a study of T cell clonality in common variable immunodeficiency. Germline CDR1 LNHDA, CDR2 SQIVND (reference sequence). The length of the CDR3 is 12 residues. V was clipped by 5 bases and J by 8 bases, with 10 bases between them. Clones were sequenced by immunoSEQ multiplex PCR, and TCRdb holds only the in-frame ones, with some missing. The sample holds some 60,000 clones, and no clone turns up only once. Worth noting for this clone: The sequence runs out 3 residues before the end of the CDR3; the remainder is reconstructed from the germline J gene.

The chain couples TRBV19 to TRBJ2-1; possibly TRBD1 for D (5 bases). The sample consisted of peripheral blood mononuclear cells. The origin of this receptor is a person between 18 and 69 years old in good health. CDR3 DNA (partial): TGTGCCAGTAGTTGGGGCGGAGATGAG. This encodes CASSWGGDE. The whole CDR3 reads CASSWGGDEQFF.